The 24 T cell receptor beta chains presented below share a single source sample, sequenced in a study of a mutant IDH1 vaccine in newly diagnosed glioma. Generated by immunoSEQ multiplex PCR, the TCRdb table keeps only in-frame clones and is missing some. This sample yields about 98,000 clones, of which 85% to 90% are seen a single time; roughly 0.54% belongs to the top ten. Time point denoted: baseline, week 1 (first vaccination visit). Indicated treatment: pre-vaccination baseline after standard-of-care therapy. This specimen consisted of PBMCs, obtained from a glioma patient treated with radiotherapy, temozolomide or both. The receptor source for this set is a woman between 45 and 60 years old with glioma.

V is TRBV19 and J is TRBJ1-4, with D possibly TRBD1 on 5 matching bases. Germline V gene sequence: CDR1 LNHDA, CDR2 SQIVND (reference sequence). V was clipped by 3 bases and J by 8 bases, with 16 bases between them. CDR3 size: 15 residues. CDR3 amino acids: CASSILGREDEKLFF. The CDR3 region has the DNA TGTGCCAGTAGTATTCTGGGCAGGGAGGACGAAAAACTGTTTTTT.

The rearrangement links TRBV28 to TRBJ2-1, with TRBD1 identical over 10 bases. V was pared by 3 bases and J by 6 bases, with 17 bases of the junction left unmatched. This CDR3 has 19 residues. Germline CDR1 reads MDHEN; CDR2 reads SYDVKM. CDR3 in amino acids: CASSFVGQGTAYGGNEQFF. In nucleotides, the CDR3 is TGTGCCAGCAGTTTTGTGGGACAGGGGACTGCTTATGGGGGCAATGAGCAGTTCTTC.

Worth noting for this clone: The same CDR3 is also encoded by other DNA sequences in this sample. The genes are TRBV29-1 and TRBJ2-5; no firm D call. V gave up 4 bases and J gave up 2 bases, with 5 bases separating them. CDR3 length equals 11 residues. CDR1 SQVTM and CDR2 ANQGSEA come from the germline V gene. For the CDR3, the DNA is TGCAGCGTTGCAGCACAAGAGACCCAGTACTTC. It encodes CSVAAQETQYF.

The J gene is TRBJ2-7, the V gene TRBV5-4, with 12 nucleotides matching TRBD2. The CDR3 length is 15 residues. In germline, CDR1 is SGHNT, CDR2 YYREEE (reference sequence). The J segment lost 2 bases and the V segment lost 2 bases, leaving 2 bases of the junction unmatched. CDR3: CASSFRTSGAYEQYF. In DNA, the CDR3 is TGTGCCAGCAGCTTTCGGACTAGCGGGGCCTACGAGCAGTACTTC.

This sequence joins TRBV7-3 and TRBJ2-5; D is perhaps TRBD1 (6 bases). Germline V gives CDR1 SGHTA, CDR2 FQGTGA. CDR3 size: 13 residues. Trimming took 4 bases from V and 4 from J, leaving 10 bases between them. The CDR3 coding sequence is TGTGCCAGCAGCTATCAAGGGGGAGAGACCCAGTACTTC. It specifies CASSYQGGETQYF.

The chain recombines TRBV21-1 with TRBJ2-3. TRBV21-1 is an annotated pseudogene. The CDR3 is made up of 15 amino acids. CDR3 DNA sequence: TGTGCCAGCAGCAAAGTAACAGGACTCACAGATACGCAGTATTTT. Translation: CASSKVTGLTDTQYF.

This clone was recorded a few times. The V and J genes are TRBV5-4 and TRBJ2-3; D is perhaps TRBD1 or TRBD2 (5 bases each). Deletions cut 0 bases from V and 1 base from J, with 9 bases between. The CDR3 is 15 amino acids. Germline values: CDR1 SGHNT, CDR2 YYREEE (reference sequence). The CDR3 reads CASSLVGAGTDTQYF. The DNA of the CDR3 is TGTGCCAGCAGCTTGGTCGGGGCCGGCACAGATACGCAGTATTTT.

This sequence joins TRBV28 and TRBJ1-3, with D unclear. The CDR3 consists of 14 residues. Germline lookup yields CDR1 MDHEN and CDR2 SYDVKM. V was shortened by 5 bases and J by 0 bases, with 8 bases between the two germline ends. This CDR3 reads CASSPPLSGNTIYF. CDR3 nucleotides: TGTGCCAGCAGTCCACCCCTCTCTGGAAACACCATATATTTT.

The rearrangement joins TRBV9 to TRBJ2-3; TRBD2 matches 12 bases. The germline V gene has CDR1 SGDLS and CDR2 YYNGEE. J gave up 0 bases and V 2 bases, and 4 bases lay outside the gene matches. The CDR3 consists of 17 residues. The CDR3 coding sequence is TGTGCCAGCAGCGTGTGGACTAGCGGGGACAGCACAGATACGCAGTATTTT. This sequence encodes CASSVWTSGDSTDTQYF.

This rearrangement joins TRBV18 to TRBJ2-2, with D unresolved. Trimming took off 3 bases at V and 6 bases at J, with 5 bases between the two ends. The CDR3 is made up of 12 amino acids. From germline, CDR1 is KGHSH and CDR2 LQKENI. The CDR3 spells CASSPGSGELFF. The CDR3 region has the DNA TGTGCCAGCTCACCTGGCTCCGGGGAGCTGTTTTTT.

The chain joins TRBV19 to TRBJ2-3; D unresolved. This CDR3 has 12 amino acids. V dropped 0 bases and J dropped 5 bases, with 3 bases sitting between them. Germline V gives CDR1 LNHDA, CDR2 SQIVND (reference sequence). The CDR3 loop is CASSIDEDTQYF. CDR3 sequence (DNA): TGTGCCAGTAGTATAGACGAAGATACGCAGTATTTT.

The rearrangement uses TRBV5-1 and TRBJ2-3, with TRBD1 matching over 8 bases. The CDR3 has 16 amino acids. J was trimmed by 3 bases and V by 4 bases; bases with no gene match: 10. Germline V lookup: CDR1 SGHRS, CDR2 YFSETQ. The CDR3 loop is CASSTGTGSLTDTQYF. The CDR3, as DNA: TGCGCCAGCAGCACCGGGACAGGTTCATTAACAGATACGCAGTATTTT.

This chain uses TRBV6-1 with TRBJ1-5; D is undetermined. V lost 7 bases and J 0 bases, leaving 7 bases between the germline ends. Germline V CDR1 and CDR2: MNHNS, SASEGT. The CDR3 contains 13 residues. The CDR3 DNA is TGTGCCAGCAAGACACATAGCAATCAGCCCCAGCATTTT. Its translation is CASKTHSNQPQHF.

The chain is built from TRBV19 and TRBJ2-1; D tentatively reads TRBD1 or TRBD2 (5 bases each). V shed 4 bases and J shed 5 bases, with 15 bases lying between them. The CDR3 loop spans 15 amino acids. Per germline, CDR1 LNHDA and CDR2 SQIVND (reference sequence). The CDR3 region has the DNA TGTGCCAGTAGTACTACCGGGACCCAAAACAATGAGCAGTTCTTC. Residues: CASSTTGTQNNEQFF.

V gene TRBV6-5 combines with J gene TRBJ2-7; D assignment may be TRBD1 or TRBD2 (5 bases each). Trimming took off 2 bases at V and 1 base at J, with 6 bases between the two ends. Germline V gene sequence: CDR1 MNHEY, CDR2 SVGAGI. CDR3 length: 13 residues. Here the CDR3 reads CASSYGGSYEQYF. The CDR3 DNA sequence: TGTGCCAGCAGTTACGGGGGTTCCTACGAGCAGTACTTC.

This sequence joins TRBV5-4 and TRBJ2-1; 9 nucleotides agree with TRBD2. This CDR3 is 17 amino acids long. Germline assignment: CDR1 SGHNT and CDR2 YYREEE (reference sequence). The J segment lost 1 base and the V segment lost 2 bases, leaving 7 bases of the junction unmatched. CDR3 sequence reads: CASSLFSGSGSYNEQFF. Written as DNA, the CDR3 is TGTGCCAGCAGCTTATTTAGCGGGAGTGGGTCCTACAATGAGCAGTTCTTC.

This clone was detected only once. V usage is TRBV5-1 and J usage is TRBJ1-1, with D possibly matching TRBD1 (5 bases). The V gene lost 2 bases and the J gene lost 6 bases, with 17 bases spanning the gap. Per the germline V gene, CDR1 is SGHRS and CDR2 is YFSETQ. This CDR3 region has 15 residues. CDR3 amino acids: CASSFVSGEGPEAFF. The CDR3 DNA reads TGCGCCAGCAGCTTTGTATCGGGGGAGGGACCTGAAGCTTTCTTT. Drawing the rest from reference TRBV5-1 and TRBJ1-1, the complete variable domain is KAGVTQTPRYLIKTRGQQVTLSCSPISGHRSVSWYQQTPGQGLQFLFEYFSETQRNKGNFPGRFSGRQFSNSRSEMNVSTLELGDSALYLCASSFVSGEGPEAFFGQGTRLTVV.

This sequence joins TRBV23-1 and TRBJ2-7; 10 nucleotides line up with TRBD1. TRBV23-1 is given ORF status, its function remaining uncertain. The CDR3 has 16 amino acids. The V gene end was trimmed by 6 bases and the J gene end by 2 bases; junction bases not matched to a gene: 10. The CDR3 coding sequence is TGCGCCAGCAGCTCAGGATCCGGGACAGGGGCCTACGAGCAGTACTTC. Encoded protein: CASSSGSGTGAYEQYF.

The chain carries TRBV30 and TRBJ2-5; 7 bases line up with TRBD2. The V and J ends lost 0 bases and 1 base, in that order; junction bases with no gene match: 5. CDR3 length: 15 amino acids. Germline CDR1 reads GTSNPN; CDR2 reads SVGIG (reference sequence). The CDR3 reads CAWSVLGTTQETQYF. CDR3 DNA sequence: TGTGCCTGGAGTGTACTGGGGACTACCCAAGAGACCCAGTACTTC.

The chain is built from TRBV19 and TRBJ2-3, with 10 bases identical to TRBD1. After removal of 9 bases from V and 3 bases from J, the junction contained 6 bases not matched to a gene. The germline gives CDR1 LNHDA, CDR2 SQIVND (reference sequence). The CDR3 loop spans 14 amino acids. CDR3 DNA: TGTGCCAGCTTGGACAGGGGGAAAACAGATACGCAGTATTTT. Translated: CASLDRGKTDTQYF.

The chain couples TRBV27 to TRBJ2-7; D unclear. The CDR3 is 13 residues long. Germline CDR1 MNHEY, CDR2 SMNVEV (reference sequence). The V end lost 5 bases, the J end lost 0 bases, and 8 bases lay between the germline ends. CDR3 in amino acids: CASSAQNSYEQYF. The CDR3 DNA reads as TGTGCCAGCAGTGCACAGAACTCCTACGAGCAGTACTTC.

The sample holds a few counts of this clone. The gene calls are TRBV30 and TRBJ1-2; no firm D call. Trimming took off 0 bases at V and 8 bases at J, with 10 bases between the two ends. The CDR3 has 12 amino acids. In germline, CDR1 is GTSNPN, CDR2 SVGIG (reference sequence). This chain's CDR3 is CAWSVTERGYTF. The CDR3 DNA reads as TGTGCCTGGAGTGTAACAGAAAGGGGCTACACCTTC.

V is TRBV7-8 and J is TRBJ1-6, with D hard to call. The CDR3 covers 11 residues. V was shortened by 1 base and J by 8 bases, with 0 bases between the two germline ends. Germline CDR1 SGHVS, CDR2 FQNEAQ. The CDR3 DNA is TGTGCCAGCAGCTTAGATTCACCCCTCCACTTT. The encoded protein is CASSLDSPLHF.

The chain joins TRBV10-1 to TRBJ2-5; 8 positions agree with TRBD1. The germline V gene encodes CDR1 WNHNN and CDR2 SYGVQD (reference sequence). The CDR3 is 16 residues long. The ends lost 2 bases at V and 0 bases at J; junction bases unmatched: 5. DNA of the CDR3: TGCGCCAGCAGTGAGCCCCGGACAGGGAACCAAGAGACCCAGTACTTC. It encodes CASSEPRTGNQETQYF.